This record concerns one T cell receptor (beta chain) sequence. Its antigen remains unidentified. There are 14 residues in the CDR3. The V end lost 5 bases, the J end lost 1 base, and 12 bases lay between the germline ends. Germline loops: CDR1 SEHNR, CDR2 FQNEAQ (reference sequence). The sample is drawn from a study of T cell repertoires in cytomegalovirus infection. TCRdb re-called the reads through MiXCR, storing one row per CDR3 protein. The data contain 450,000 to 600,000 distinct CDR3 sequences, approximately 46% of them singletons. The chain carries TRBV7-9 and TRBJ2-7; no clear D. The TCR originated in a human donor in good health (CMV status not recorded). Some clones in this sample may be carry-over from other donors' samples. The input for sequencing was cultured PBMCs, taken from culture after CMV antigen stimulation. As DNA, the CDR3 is TGTGCCAGCAGCCCCTCTGCTTCGTCCTACGAGCAGTACTTC. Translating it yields CASSPSASSYEQYF.